This TCR beta chain was identified in a study of beta chain features in type 1 diabetes. Expressed TCRB transcripts got sequenced, as all isolated RNA was reverse transcribed. TCRdb keeps only in-frame clones here, not all; method: immunoSEQ multiplex PCR. The table shows about 900,000 clones, with around a sixth occurring only once. This clone was observed once. Its antigen is not identified. The V gene's germline CDR1 is SGHNT and CDR2 YYREEE (reference sequence). The CDR3 runs 11 residues. Trimming stripped 3 bases from V and 6 bases from J, with 4 bases between. Study-wide results and caveats: Possibly, sequencing cDNA over-represented cells that had high TCR expression levels.

Sample: naive CD4+ T cells from blood. The V call is TRBV5-4, the J call TRBJ2-1; D unclear. This receptor was identified in a woman under 30 in good health. The CDR3 DNA is TGTGCCAGCAGCTATCTCAATGAGCAGTTCTTC. The encoded protein is CASSYLNEQFF.